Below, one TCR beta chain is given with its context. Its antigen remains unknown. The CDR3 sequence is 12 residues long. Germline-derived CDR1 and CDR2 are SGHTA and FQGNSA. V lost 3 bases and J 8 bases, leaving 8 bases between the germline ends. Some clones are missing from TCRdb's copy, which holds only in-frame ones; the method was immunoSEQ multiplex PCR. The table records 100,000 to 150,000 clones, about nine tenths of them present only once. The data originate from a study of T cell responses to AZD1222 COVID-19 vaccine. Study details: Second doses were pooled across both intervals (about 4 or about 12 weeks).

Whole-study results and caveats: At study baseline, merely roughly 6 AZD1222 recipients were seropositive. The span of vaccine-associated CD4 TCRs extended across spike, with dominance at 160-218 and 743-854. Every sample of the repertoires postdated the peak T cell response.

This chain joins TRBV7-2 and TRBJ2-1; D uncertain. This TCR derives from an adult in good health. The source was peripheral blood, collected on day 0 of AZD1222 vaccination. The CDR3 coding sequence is TGTGCCAGCAGCTTTATTATCGATGAGCAGTTCTTC. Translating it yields CASSFIIDEQFF.